Sequencing of this T cell receptor (beta chain) was carried out in a study of T cells after somatic rescue of genetic block. Assay: immunoSEQ multiplex PCR; the TCRdb copy retains only in-frame clones and omits some. The sample holds fewer than 150,000 clones, 75% to 95% seen once. Looked up from germline, CDR1 is MRHNA and CDR2 is SNTAGT. The V and J ends lost 10 bases and 9 bases, in that order; junction bases with no gene match: 15. CDR3 length equals 15 residues. The specimen sequenced was peripheral blood mononuclear cells (PBMCs). The chain is built from TRBV6-4 and TRBJ1-6; 7 bases are a match to TRBD1. The source is a woman between 18 and 30 years old. The CDR3 nucleotides are TGTGCCACCCTATCTGCGACAGGGCGGCCTTCACCCCTCCACTTT. Its protein product is CATLSATGRPSPLHF.